This TCR beta chain was identified in a study of blood T cell repertoires in COVID-19. The CDR3 has 11 amino acids. The V end was cut by 2 bases, the J end by 6 bases, with 5 bases between. The germline V gene has CDR1 LGHDT and CDR2 YNNKEL (reference sequence). TCRdb keeps only in-frame clones here, not all; method: immunoSEQ multiplex PCR. The data show 150,000 or so clones, with around 80% seen just once and over 4% held by the top ten. This clone was found once. Participant-given clinical history determined each cohort assignment. This receptor was identified in a man aged 70 or older who had been exposed to COVID-19. The sequenced material came from PBMCs or T cells enriched from blood (not recorded which). V and J are TRBV3-1 (or the pseudogene TRBV3-2) and TRBJ2-7; D gene unclear. The CDR3 region is CASSQTSEQYF. CDR3 coding DNA: TGTGCCAGCAGCCAAACAAGCGAGCAGTACTTC.